A selection of T cell receptor beta chains follows, all from one sample in a study of T cell clones after liver transplantation. Method: immunoSEQ multiplex PCR; TCRdb's copy keeps in-frame clones and lacks some. The sample consists of just over 60,000 clones, around 75% of them appearing once. The source material was CD4+ T cells from blood, sampled before liver transplant. The receptor source for this set is a human donor who received a liver transplant. The CDR3 runs from the conserved cysteine through the conserved F or W. The D gene is left open where the match is weak. A row's size may be missing; if present it is once, few, many or a size class.

d_call	clone_size	j_call	v_call	cdr3_aa	cdr3_nt
NA	many	TRBJ2-7	TRBV4-2	CASSQEWAGQSSYEQYF	TGTGCCAGCAGCCAAGAGTGGGCAGGACAAAGCTCCTACGAGCAGTACTTC
NA	few	TRBJ1-2	TRBV9	CASSAPSRDPGYTF	TGTGCCAGCAGCGCCCCCTCCCGAGATCCTGGCTACACCTTC
NA	NA	TRBJ2-7	TRBV19	CASSIARSEQYF	TGTGCCAGTAGTATAGCCCGGAGCGAGCAGTACTTC
NA	few	TRBJ2-2	TRBV6-1	CATGNTGELFF	TGTGCGACAGGGAACACCGGGGAGCTGTTTTTT
NA	NA	TRBJ2-3	TRBV5-1	CASRLQHSDTQYF	TGCGCCAGCAGGCTACAGCATTCAGATACGCAGTATTTT
TRBD1	NA	TRBJ1-2	TRBV2	CASSERLGGYRGDNYGYTF	TGTGCCAGCAGTGAAAGACTGGGGGGATACAGGGGGGATAACTATGGCTACACCTTC
NA	NA	TRBJ2-7	TRBV11-1	CASSRQESGEQYF	TGTGCCAGCAGCCGACAGGAATCCGGCGAGCAGTACTTC
TRBD1	NA	TRBJ1-2	TRBV9	CASNKTGANYGYTF	TGTGCCAGCAACAAAACAGGGGCGAACTATGGCTACACCTTC
NA	NA	TRBJ2-1	TRBV28	CASSAGGILGLLDTYNEQFF	TGTGCCAGCAGTGCCGGGGGAATCTTGGGACTCCTGGATACCTACAATGAGCAGTTCTTC
TRBD1	NA	TRBJ2-5	TRBV5-6	CASSLEPGQGFETQYF	TGTGCCAGCAGCTTGGAACCGGGACAGGGATTCGAGACCCAGTACTTC
NA	NA	TRBJ2-3	TRBV5-1	CASTPGDGEWTQYF	TGCGCCAGCACACCAGGGGACGGGGAATGGACGCAGTATTTT
NA	NA	TRBJ1-2	TRBV7-2	CASSLGPTDYGYTF	TGTGCCAGCAGCTTAGGGCCGACAGACTATGGCTACACCTTC
NA	NA	TRBJ1-4	TRBV18	CASSSQTATNEKLFF	TGTGCCAGCTCATCTCAGACAGCAACTAATGAAAAACTGTTTTTT
TRBD2	NA	TRBJ2-3	TRBV4-1	CASSQDRRGGDTQYF	TGCGCCAGCAGCCAAGATAGGCGGGGGGGCGATACGCAGTATTTT
NA	NA	TRBJ2-7	TRBV6-1	CASESSGSYEQYF	TGTGCCAGCGAGAGTTCAGGGTCCTACGAGCAGTACTTC
NA	once	TRBJ2-7	TRBV10-1	CASSGGGYEQYF	TGCGCCAGCAGTGGCGGAGGCTACGAGCAGTACTTC
TRBD1	NA	TRBJ2-1	TRBV5-1	CASSPTQGVRSYNEQFF	TGCGCCAGCAGCCCCACTCAGGGGGTACGCTCCTACAATGAGCAGTTCTTC
NA	NA	TRBJ1-3	TRBV5-4	CASSSGGTSASGNTIYF	TGTGCCAGCAGCTCGGGAGGGACATCGGCCTCTGGAAACACCATATATTTT
NA	NA	TRBJ2-7	TRBV7-8	CASSTTNRVYEQYF	TGTGCCAGCAGCACTACGAACAGGGTCTACGAGCAGTACTTC
TRBD1	many	TRBJ2-7	TRBV7-7	CASSLDRDSYEQYF	TGTGCTAGCAGCCTGGACAGGGACTCCTACGAGCAGTACTTC
TRBD2	once	TRBJ2-3	TRBV6-6	CASSQPTGTSGNTQYF	TGTGCCAGCAGTCAACCAACTGGGACTAGCGGAAATACGCAGTATTTT
NA	few	TRBJ2-5	TRBV19	CASSMGLQETQYF	TGTGCCAGTAGTATGGGACTGCAAGAGACCCAGTACTTC
NA	NA	TRBJ2-7	TRBV28	CASSLSTGPYEQYF	TGTGCCAGCAGTTTGTCAACAGGGCCCTACGAGCAGTACTTC
NA	NA	TRBJ2-6	TRBV28	CASIGSSGANVLTF	TGTGCCAGCATAGGGAGCTCTGGGGCCAACGTCCTGACTTTC
NA	NA	TRBJ1-3	TRBV7-2	CASSSHLAGTGNTIYF	TGTGCCAGCAGCTCCCATCTAGCGGGGACTGGAAACACCATATATTTT
NA	NA	TRBJ1-6	TRBV5-1	CASSLGQGSNSPLHF	TGCGCCAGCAGCTTGGGGCAGGGGAGTAATTCACCCCTCCACTTT
TRBD1	NA	TRBJ1-4	TRBV5-1	CASRDRDRSNEKLFF	TGCGCCAGCAGGGACCGGGACAGGTCTAATGAAAAACTGTTTTTT
TRBD2	NA	TRBJ2-5	TRBV29-1	CSVRGTSGDQETQYF	TGCAGCGTTAGGGGGACTAGCGGGGACCAAGAGACCCAGTACTTC
TRBD1	once	TRBJ2-7	TRBV18	CASSTLTGGPYEQYF	TGTGCCAGCTCAACGCTGACAGGGGGCCCCTACGAGCAGTACTTC
NA	NA	TRBJ2-1	TRBV7-9	CASSPKVRVNNEQFF	TGTGCCAGCAGCCCGAAAGTACGGGTAAACAATGAGCAGTTCTTC
NA	NA	TRBJ1-5	TRBV5-1	CASSLSGGDVSNQPQHF	TGCGCCAGCAGCTTATCGGGGGGAGATGTTAGCAATCAGCCCCAGCATTTT
NA	few	TRBJ1-2	TRBV14	CASSQEARGYGYTF	TGTGCCAGCAGCCAAGAAGCGCGGGGCTATGGCTACACCTTC
TRBD2	few	TRBJ2-1	TRBV30	CAWSVTGTSGGPGNEQFF	TGTGCCTGGAGTGTAACAGGGACTAGCGGGGGGCCGGGTAATGAGCAGTTCTTC
NA	NA	TRBJ2-1	TRBV5-6	CASSLAVHRVSYNEQFF	TGTGCCAGCAGCTTGGCGGTGCACAGGGTATCCTACAATGAGCAGTTCTTC
NA	NA	TRBJ1-3	TRBV6-5	CASSNYRDSGNTIYF	TGTGCCAGCAGTAATTACAGGGACTCTGGAAACACCATATATTTT
TRBD1	NA	TRBJ1-5	TRBV19	CASSRWTGVKGNQPQHF	TGTGCCAGTAGTAGGTGGACAGGGGTTAAGGGCAATCAGCCCCAGCATTTT
NA	many	TRBJ2-1	TRBV7-8	CASRSAEAESRKFF	TGTGCCAGCAGGTCCGCTGAGGCCGAAAGTCGAAAGTTCTTC
NA	NA	TRBJ1-2	TRBV6-5	CASSPQGGIIGYTF	TGTGCCAGCAGCCCTCAGGGTGGTATTATTGGCTACACCTTC